This T cell receptor beta chain was sequenced in a study of OX40 agonist ivuxolimab in advanced cancers. Data came from immunoSEQ multiplex PCR; TCRdb stores just in-frame clones and leaves some out. This table has 75,000 to 80,000 clones, 75% to 90% appearing once. This clone was seen just once. Trimming at V came to 4 bases and at J to 1 base, leaving 4 bases not matched to a gene. Germline loops: CDR1 MNHEY, CDR2 SMNVEV (reference sequence). CDR3 length: 15 amino acids. J is TRBJ2-1 and V is TRBV27, with TRBD1 identical over 7 bases. Sample: CD4+ or CD8+ T cells sorted from blood, taken in a trial of the OX40 agonist ivuxolimab. The source of this sequence is an adult with an advanced solid tumor such as melanoma, head and neck, liver or kidney cancer. The CDR3 DNA reads TGTGCCAGCAGTTCGGACAGGCCGTCCTACAATGAGCAGTTCTTC. The encoded protein is CASSSDRPSYNEQFF.